These T cell receptor beta chains were read from a single sample in a study of blood T cells in healthy people across ages. TCRdb recomputed calls from the 5' RACE reads with MiXCR, one row per CDR3 protein. The sample carries about 1 million distinct CDR3 sequences, less than 50% recorded once. The sample consisted of blood. The receptors come from a woman in her fifties or sixties in good health. Both conserved end residues are part of each CDR3. The D gene is left open where the match is weak. Size values are once, few and many counts, or a class for expanded clones, and some rows have none.

v_gene	j_gene	abundance	d_gene	CDR3aa	CDR3nt
TRBV15	TRBJ2-3	-	-	CATSRDLWDRRADTQYF	TGTGCCACCAGCAGAGATCTTTGGGACCGCCGGGCAGATACGCAGTATTTT
TRBV6-5	TRBJ2-7	few	-	CASSYGADRNSYEQYF	TGTGCCAGCAGTTACGGGGCAGACAGGAACTCCTACGAGCAGTACTTC
TRBV29-1	TRBJ2-1	many	-	CSVDQPEQFF	TGCAGCGTTGACCAGCCTGAGCAGTTCTTC
TRBV7-6	TRBJ2-1	once	TRBD2	CATKIAGGYNEQFF	TGTGCCACTAAAATAGCGGGAGGATACAATGAGCAGTTCTTC
TRBV28	TRBJ2-7	-	TRBD2	CASEFVGSGRYEQYF	TGTGCCAGCGAATTCGTCGGTAGCGGGAGATACGAGCAGTACTTC
TRBV15	TRBJ2-5	few	TRBD1	CATSRTGGSETQYF	TGTGCCACCAGCAGGACAGGGGGCTCAGAGACCCAGTACTTC
TRBV7-9	TRBJ1-4	-	TRBD1	CASAGPAGGEKLFF	TGTGCCAGCGCTGGGCCCGCAGGGGGGGAAAAACTGTTTTTT
TRBV29-1	TRBJ1-2	-	-	CSVEVTGNYGYTF	TGCAGCGTTGAAGTTACAGGGAACTATGGCTACACCTTC
TRBV5-1	TRBJ2-5	-	TRBD2	CASRAGTSGQPREAQYF	TGCGCCAGCAGAGCCGGGACTAGCGGTCAGCCCAGAGAGGCCCAGTACTTC
TRBV28	TRBJ2-7	-	-	CASSFGGSLIPTGQYF	TGTGCCAGCAGTTTCGGCGGTAGCCTCATCCCTACCGGGCAGTACTTC
TRBV7-9	TRBJ2-1	-	TRBD2	CASSQGLAGANEQFF	TGTGCCAGCAGCCAGGGTCTAGCGGGAGCCAATGAGCAGTTCTTC
TRBV29-1	TRBJ2-3	few	-	CSVGSRADTQYF	TGCAGCGTTGGAAGTAGGGCGGATACGCAGTATTTT
TRBV20-1	TRBJ2-1	-	TRBD1	CSASGGIPYNEQFF	TGCAGTGCCTCAGGGGGAATACCCTACAATGAGCAGTTCTTC
TRBV20-1	TRBJ2-2	-	-	CSARVAGLTGELFF	TGCAGTGCTAGAGTCGCAGGGTTGACCGGGGAGCTGTTTTTT
TRBV5-1	TRBJ2-3	-	-	CASSTGVTDTQYF	TGCGCCAGCAGCACGGGGGTCACAGATACGCAGTATTTT
TRBV2	TRBJ2-7	few	TRBD1	CAGQTGREQYF	TGTGCCGGGCAGACAGGGCGCGAGCAGTACTTC
TRBV21-1	TRBJ2-7	-	-	CASSQGRTSLSYEQYF	TGTGCCAGCAGCCAAGGCAGGACTAGTCTTTCCTACGAGCAGTACTTC
TRBV28	TRBJ2-1	-	TRBD2	CASLSGISYNEQFF	TGTGCCAGCCTAAGCGGGATCTCCTACAATGAGCAGTTCTTC
TRBV7-3	TRBJ2-1	-	TRBD2	CASSLAGGSFNEQFF	TGTGCCAGCAGCTTAGCCGGCGGGAGTTTCAATGAGCAGTTCTTC
TRBV7-9	TRBJ1-5	few	-	CASRKDGDNQPQHF	TGTGCCAGCAGGAAGGACGGAGACAATCAGCCCCAGCATTTT
TRBV29-1	TRBJ2-5	few	TRBD2	CSVELVAGGQETQYF	TGCAGCGTTGAGTTGGTAGCGGGAGGTCAAGAGACCCAGTACTTC
TRBV4-1	TRBJ2-7	-	-	CARSQAASSLEQYF	TGCGCCCGCAGCCAAGCGGCCAGTAGTCTGGAGCAGTACTTC
TRBV15	TRBJ1-4	few	-	CATSRDRTRRSTNEKLFF	TGTGCCACCAGCAGAGATAGGACCAGAAGATCAACTAATGAAAAACTGTTTTTT
TRBV27	TRBJ2-3	-	TRBD2	CASSYLAEPADTQYF	TGTGCCAGCAGTTACCTAGCGGAACCTGCGGATACGCAGTATTTT
TRBV29-1	TRBJ2-7	many	TRBD1	CSVKGQLYEQYF	TGCAGCGTTAAGGGACAGCTCTACGAGCAGTACTTC
TRBV6-6	TRBJ1-2	-	TRBD1	CASSSADRGGCGYTF	TGTGCCAGCAGTTCCGCGGACAGGGGAGGGTGCGGCTACACCTTC
TRBV18	TRBJ2-7	-	-	CASSPARSRESYEQYF	TGTGCCAGCTCACCAGCGCGGTCGCGAGAGTCCTACGAGCAGTACTTC